Listed below are T cell receptor beta chains from one sample, sequenced in a study of shared clonotypes between healthy human individuals. Assay: immunoSEQ multiplex PCR; the TCRdb copy retains only in-frame clones and omits some. The sample carries about 1 million clones, 75% recorded once. What was sequenced was memory CD4+ T cells sorted from blood. The receptors derive from a man younger than 30 in good health. The CDR3 runs from the conserved cysteine through the conserved F or W. Fields, in order: J gene, clone size, D gene, V gene, CDR3 length, CDR3 DNA, CDR3 protein. D genes are given only for firm matches. Only some rows state a clone size, as once, few, many or a class for expanded clones.

j_gene: TRBJ1-2; abundance: -; d_gene: -; v_gene: TRBV14; len: 15; CDR3nt: TGTGCCAGCAGCCGGGACCCCGGAACCCTCTATGGCTACACCTTC; CDR3aa: CASSRDPGTLYGYTF
j_gene: TRBJ1-5; abundance: -; d_gene: -; v_gene: TRBV7-2; len: 15; CDR3nt: TGTGCCAGCAGCTTAGGGGGGGCGTCTACTCAGCCCCAGCATTTT; CDR3aa: CASSLGGASTQPQHF
j_gene: TRBJ2-7; abundance: -; d_gene: TRBD2; v_gene: TRBV6-5; len: 15; CDR3nt: TGTGCCAGCAGGAGGATGCTAGCGGGAAACTACGAGCAGTACTTC; CDR3aa: CASRRMLAGNYEQYF
j_gene: TRBJ2-2; abundance: many; d_gene: -; v_gene: TRBV7-2; len: 15; CDR3nt: TGTGCCAGCAGCTTAGAGGTTGGCAGCTCGGGGGAGCTGTTTTTT; CDR3aa: CASSLEVGSSGELFF
j_gene: TRBJ1-2; abundance: -; d_gene: -; v_gene: TRBV5-5; len: 13; CDR3nt: TGTGCCAGCAGCCAACAGAGTATCTATGGCTACACCTTC; CDR3aa: CASSQQSIYGYTF
j_gene: TRBJ1-5; abundance: -; d_gene: -; v_gene: TRBV28; len: 16; CDR3nt: TGTGCCAGCAGACTCAGGACGGGGGAATCAGGGCAGCCCCAGCATTTT; CDR3aa: CASRLRTGESGQPQHF
j_gene: TRBJ2-2; abundance: -; d_gene: -; v_gene: TRBV5-4; len: 14; CDR3nt: TGTGCCAGCAGTCCGGGACCTAACACCGGGGAGCTGTTTTTT; CDR3aa: CASSPGPNTGELFF
j_gene: TRBJ2-2; abundance: -; d_gene: -; v_gene: TRBV5-6; len: 13; CDR3nt: TGTGCCAGCAGCAATATAGGATGGGGGGAGCTGTTTTTT; CDR3aa: CASSNIGWGELFF
j_gene: TRBJ2-7; abundance: -; d_gene: -; v_gene: TRBV18; len: 14; CDR3nt: TGTGCCAGCTCACCACACAGGGACTCCTACGAGCAGTACTTC; CDR3aa: CASSPHRDSYEQYF
j_gene: TRBJ1-4; abundance: few; d_gene: -; v_gene: TRBV30; len: 14; CDR3nt: TGTGCCTGGAACAGGGCAGCAACTAATGAAAAACTGTTTTTT; CDR3aa: CAWNRAATNEKLFF
j_gene: TRBJ2-3; abundance: few; d_gene: TRBD1; v_gene: TRBV7-6; len: 16; CDR3nt: TGTGCCAGCAGCTTAGACGCAGGGGGCAACACAGATACGCAGTATTTT; CDR3aa: CASSLDAGGNTDTQYF
j_gene: TRBJ2-3; abundance: -; d_gene: -; v_gene: TRBV18; len: 16; CDR3nt: TGTGCCAGCTCACCAAGCCCCCGGACAGACACAGATACGCAGTATTTT; CDR3aa: CASSPSPRTDTDTQYF
j_gene: TRBJ1-3; abundance: -; d_gene: -; v_gene: TRBV6-6; len: 15; CDR3nt: TGTGCCAGCAGTTACGGAATTGAAAATGGAAACACCATATATTTT; CDR3aa: CASSYGIENGNTIYF
j_gene: TRBJ2-5; abundance: few; d_gene: TRBD2; v_gene: TRBV10-1; len: 17; CDR3nt: TGCGCCAGTTCCTTAGGAAGTAGCGGGAGTATTAGGGAGACCCAGTACTTC; CDR3aa: CASSLGSSGSIRETQYF
j_gene: TRBJ2-3; abundance: -; d_gene: TRBD2; v_gene: TRBV13; len: 20; CDR3nt: TGTGCCAGCAGCGCGAAGGGACTAGCGGGAGGACTCCCTAGAACAGATACGCAGTATTTT; CDR3aa: CASSAKGLAGGLPRTDTQYF
j_gene: TRBJ2-5; abundance: -; d_gene: -; v_gene: TRBV11-2; len: 15; CDR3nt: TGTGCCAGCAGCTTAGTAGGGGTCATAAAAGAGACCCAGTACTTC; CDR3aa: CASSLVGVIKETQYF
j_gene: TRBJ2-1; abundance: -; d_gene: -; v_gene: TRBV5-1; len: 13; CDR3nt: TGCGCCAGCAGCCCACCGAACTACAATGAGCAGTTCTTC; CDR3aa: CASSPPNYNEQFF
j_gene: TRBJ2-7; abundance: -; d_gene: TRBD2; v_gene: TRBV18; len: 16; CDR3nt: TGTGCCAGCTCACCACCTTGGGGCGGGGGGGTCTACGAGCAGTACTTC; CDR3aa: CASSPPWGGGVYEQYF
j_gene: TRBJ2-6; abundance: -; d_gene: -; v_gene: TRBV5-1; len: 14; CDR3nt: TGCGCCAGCAGCTTGGTCGGAGGGGCCAACGTCCTGACTTTC; CDR3aa: CASSLVGGANVLTF
j_gene: TRBJ2-7; abundance: -; d_gene: -; v_gene: TRBV18; len: 14; CDR3nt: TGTGCCAGCTCACCTGACGGGAACCCAAACGAGCAGTACTTC; CDR3aa: CASSPDGNPNEQYF
j_gene: TRBJ2-7; abundance: -; d_gene: TRBD1; v_gene: TRBV7-2; len: 15; CDR3nt: TGTGCCAGCAGCTTAGGAGGGACAGGGACCTACGAGCAGTACTTC; CDR3aa: CASSLGGTGTYEQYF
j_gene: TRBJ1-4; abundance: -; d_gene: TRBD1; v_gene: TRBV25-1; len: 15; CDR3nt: TGTGCCAGCAGTGAATTTGGGACAGGGAATGAAAAACTGTTTTTT; CDR3aa: CASSEFGTGNEKLFF
j_gene: TRBJ2-7; abundance: few; d_gene: -; v_gene: TRBV7-9; len: 13; CDR3nt: TGTGCCAGCAGCTTAGCCCCCCGCTACGAGCAGTACTTC; CDR3aa: CASSLAPRYEQYF
j_gene: TRBJ2-3; abundance: -; d_gene: TRBD1; v_gene: TRBV27; len: 14; CDR3nt: TGTGCCAGCAGCGGACAGGGAAGCACAGATACGCAGTATTTT; CDR3aa: CASSGQGSTDTQYF
j_gene: TRBJ1-6; abundance: -; d_gene: TRBD1; v_gene: TRBV30; len: 14; CDR3nt: TGTGCCTGGGGACAGGGTTCCTATAATTCACCCCTCCACTTT; CDR3aa: CAWGQGSYNSPLHF
j_gene: TRBJ1-3; abundance: -; d_gene: -; v_gene: TRBV6-4; len: 13; CDR3nt: TGTGCCAGCACTCCAGGGGACGGAAACACCATATATTTT; CDR3aa: CASTPGDGNTIYF
j_gene: TRBJ1-5; abundance: -; d_gene: TRBD1; v_gene: TRBV18; len: 16; CDR3nt: TGTGCCAGCTCACCACCGGGACAGGGGACTCGGGTGGCCCAGCATTTT; CDR3aa: CASSPPGQGTRVAQHF
j_gene: TRBJ1-4; abundance: once; d_gene: -; v_gene: TRBV9; len: 15; CDR3nt: TGTGCCAGCAGCCCCCTTCAGCGCCCAAATGAAAAACTGTTTTTT; CDR3aa: CASSPLQRPNEKLFF
j_gene: TRBJ1-2; abundance: -; d_gene: TRBD1; v_gene: TRBV5-4; len: 13; CDR3nt: TGTGCCAGCAGGGCAGCAGGGGGAAGCGGCTACACCTTC; CDR3aa: CASRAAGGSGYTF
j_gene: TRBJ2-1; abundance: -; d_gene: TRBD2; v_gene: TRBV9; len: 15; CDR3nt: TGTGCCAGCAGCGTACGGGCGGGAGGGTACAATGAGCAGTTCTTC; CDR3aa: CASSVRAGGYNEQFF
j_gene: TRBJ1-4; abundance: -; d_gene: TRBD1; v_gene: TRBV5-1; len: 18; CDR3nt: TGCGCCAGCAGCTTGGGGGTACAGGGGTTTACAACTAATGAAAAACTGTTTTTT; CDR3aa: CASSLGVQGFTTNEKLFF
j_gene: TRBJ2-7; abundance: -; d_gene: -; v_gene: TRBV6-1; len: 14; CDR3nt: TGTGCCAGCCGGAAGGGGAGGCAGATCTACGAGCAGTACTTC; CDR3aa: CASRKGRQIYEQYF
j_gene: TRBJ2-7; abundance: -; d_gene: TRBD2; v_gene: TRBV6-6; len: 15; CDR3nt: TGTGCCAGCAGTTATTTAGCGGGTACATCCTACGAGCAGTACTTC; CDR3aa: CASSYLAGTSYEQYF
j_gene: TRBJ1-1; abundance: -; d_gene: -; v_gene: TRBV10-3; len: 13; CDR3nt: TGTGCCATCAGTACATTGGGGGATTCTGAAGCTTTCTTT; CDR3aa: CAISTLGDSEAFF
j_gene: TRBJ2-1; abundance: -; d_gene: -; v_gene: TRBV6-1; len: 17; CDR3nt: TGTGCCAGCAGTCAAGCCAAGGGGGGGATTTACTACAATGAGCAGTTCTTC; CDR3aa: CASSQAKGGIYYNEQFF
j_gene: TRBJ1-1; abundance: -; d_gene: -; v_gene: TRBV20-1; len: 10; CDR3nt: TGCAGTGTTGGGGTGACTGAAGCTTTCTTT; CDR3aa: CSVGVTEAFF